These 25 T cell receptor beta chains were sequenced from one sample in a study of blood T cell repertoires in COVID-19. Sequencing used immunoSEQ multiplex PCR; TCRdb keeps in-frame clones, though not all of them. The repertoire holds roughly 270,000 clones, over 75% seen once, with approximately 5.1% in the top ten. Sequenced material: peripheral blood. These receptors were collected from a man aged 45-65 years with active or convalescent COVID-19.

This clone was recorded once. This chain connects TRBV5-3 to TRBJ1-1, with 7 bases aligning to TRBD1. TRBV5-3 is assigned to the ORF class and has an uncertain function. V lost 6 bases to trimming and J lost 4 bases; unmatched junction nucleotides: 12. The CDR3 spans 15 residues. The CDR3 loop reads CARIETGEEGTEAFF. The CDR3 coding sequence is TGTGCCAGAATCGAAACAGGGGAGGAGGGCACTGAAGCTTTCTTT.

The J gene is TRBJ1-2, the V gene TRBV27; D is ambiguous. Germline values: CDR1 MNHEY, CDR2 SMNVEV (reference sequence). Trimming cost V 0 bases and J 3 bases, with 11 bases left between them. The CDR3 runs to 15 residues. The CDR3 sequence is CASSLSGGSDYGYTF. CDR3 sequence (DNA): TGTGCCAGCAGTTTATCGGGAGGGTCAGACTATGGCTACACCTTC.

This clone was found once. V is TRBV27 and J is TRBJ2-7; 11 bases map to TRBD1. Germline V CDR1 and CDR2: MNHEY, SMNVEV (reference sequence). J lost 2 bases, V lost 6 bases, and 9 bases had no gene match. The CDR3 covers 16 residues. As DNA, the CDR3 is TGTGCCAGCAGACTTAAGGGACAGGGGGGGACCTACGAGCAGTACTTC. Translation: CASRLKGQGGTYEQYF.

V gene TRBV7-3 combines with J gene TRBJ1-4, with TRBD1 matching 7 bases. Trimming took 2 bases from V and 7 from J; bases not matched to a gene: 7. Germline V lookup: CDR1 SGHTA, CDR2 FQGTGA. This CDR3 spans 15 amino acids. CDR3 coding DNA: TGTGCCAGCAGCTTATCGAGGGGGCGGGGTGAAAAACTGTTTTTT. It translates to CASSLSRGRGEKLFF.

In DNA form, the CDR3 reads TGTGCCAGCAGCCGGGGGGACTTGGGCTACAATGAGCAGTTCTTC. This encodes CASSRGDLGYNEQFF. J is TRBJ2-1 and V is TRBV27, with TRBD2 matching 7 bases. There are 15 residues in the CDR3. Germline V CDR1 and CDR2: MNHEY, SMNVEV (reference sequence). Germline trimming cut 6 bases from V and 3 bases from J; bases unmatched to any gene: 8.

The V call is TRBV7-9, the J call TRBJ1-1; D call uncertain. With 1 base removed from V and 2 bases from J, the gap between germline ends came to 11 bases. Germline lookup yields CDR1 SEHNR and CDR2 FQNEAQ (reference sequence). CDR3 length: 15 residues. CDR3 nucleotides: TGTGCCAGCAGCTTAGTACGGGGAATTAACACTGAAGCTTTCTTT. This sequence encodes CASSLVRGINTEAFF.

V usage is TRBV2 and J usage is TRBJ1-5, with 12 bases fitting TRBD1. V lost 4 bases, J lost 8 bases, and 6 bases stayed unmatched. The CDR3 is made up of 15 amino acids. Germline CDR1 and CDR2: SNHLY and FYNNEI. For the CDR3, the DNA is TGTGCCAGCAGTGGGGACAGGGGGCAGGCGGAGCCCCAGCATTTT. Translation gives CASSGDRGQAEPQHF.

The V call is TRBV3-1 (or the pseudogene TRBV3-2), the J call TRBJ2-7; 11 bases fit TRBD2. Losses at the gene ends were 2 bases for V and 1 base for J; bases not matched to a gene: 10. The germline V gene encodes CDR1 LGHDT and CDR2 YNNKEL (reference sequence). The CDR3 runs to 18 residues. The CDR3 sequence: CASSQREPTSGRSYEQYF. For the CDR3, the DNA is TGTGCCAGCAGCCAACGAGAACCCACTAGCGGGAGATCCTACGAGCAGTACTTC.

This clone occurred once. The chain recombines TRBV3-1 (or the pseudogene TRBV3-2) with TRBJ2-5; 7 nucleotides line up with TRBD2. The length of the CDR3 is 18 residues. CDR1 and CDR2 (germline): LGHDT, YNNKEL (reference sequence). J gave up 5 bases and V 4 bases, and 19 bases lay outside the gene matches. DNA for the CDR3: TGTGCCAGCAGCCTCGGAGGAAGTGGCAGGACTAGTATGGAGACCCAGTACTTC. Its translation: CASSLGGSGRTSMETQYF.

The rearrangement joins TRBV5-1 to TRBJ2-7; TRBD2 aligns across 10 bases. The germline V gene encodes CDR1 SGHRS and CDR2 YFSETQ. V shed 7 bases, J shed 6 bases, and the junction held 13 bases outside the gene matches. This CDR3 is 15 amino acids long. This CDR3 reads CASGRSSGSSTEQYF. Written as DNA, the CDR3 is TGCGCCAGCGGAAGATCTAGCGGGAGCTCTACCGAGCAGTACTTC.

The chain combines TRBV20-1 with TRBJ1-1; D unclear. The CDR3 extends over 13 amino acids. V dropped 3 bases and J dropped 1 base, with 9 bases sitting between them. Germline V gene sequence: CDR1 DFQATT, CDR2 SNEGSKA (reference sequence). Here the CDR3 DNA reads TGCAGTGCTAGTACGGGAACGAACACTGAAGCTTTCTTT. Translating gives CSASTGTNTEAFF.

The DNA for the CDR3 is TGTGCCAGCATCGACACCCTCAATCAGCCCCAGCATTTT. Its translation is CASIDTLNQPQHF. V gene TRBV2 combines with J gene TRBJ1-5; D not certain. This CDR3 spans 13 amino acids. V shed 7 bases and J shed 3 bases, with 10 bases lying between them. The germline V gene encodes CDR1 SNHLY and CDR2 FYNNEI.

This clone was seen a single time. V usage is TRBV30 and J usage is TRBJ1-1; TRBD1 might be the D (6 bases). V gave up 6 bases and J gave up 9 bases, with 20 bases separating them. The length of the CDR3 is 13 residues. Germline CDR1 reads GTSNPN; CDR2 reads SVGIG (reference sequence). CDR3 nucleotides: TGTGCCTGCACCCGTAGCTGGACAGAAAAAGCTTTCTTT. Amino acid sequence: CACTRSWTEKAFF.

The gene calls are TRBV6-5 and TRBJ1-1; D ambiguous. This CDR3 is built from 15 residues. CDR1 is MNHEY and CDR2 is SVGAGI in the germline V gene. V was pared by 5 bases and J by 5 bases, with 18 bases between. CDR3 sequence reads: CASSLGLIGGTEAFF. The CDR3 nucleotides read TGTGCCAGCAGTCTCGGACTAATTGGAGGTACTGAAGCTTTCTTT.

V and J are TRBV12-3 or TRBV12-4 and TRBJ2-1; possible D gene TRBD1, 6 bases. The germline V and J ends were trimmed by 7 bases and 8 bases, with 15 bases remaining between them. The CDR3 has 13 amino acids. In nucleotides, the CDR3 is TGTGCCAGCAATCCTTCTACAGGGTATGAGCAGTTCTTC. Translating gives CASNPSTGYEQFF.

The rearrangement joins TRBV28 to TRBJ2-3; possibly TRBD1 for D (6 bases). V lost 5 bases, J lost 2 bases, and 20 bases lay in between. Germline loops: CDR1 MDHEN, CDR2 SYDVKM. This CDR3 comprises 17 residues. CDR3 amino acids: CASSPTGSLLFTDTQYF. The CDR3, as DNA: TGTGCCAGCAGTCCAACAGGGTCGTTACTGTTCACAGATACGCAGTATTTT.

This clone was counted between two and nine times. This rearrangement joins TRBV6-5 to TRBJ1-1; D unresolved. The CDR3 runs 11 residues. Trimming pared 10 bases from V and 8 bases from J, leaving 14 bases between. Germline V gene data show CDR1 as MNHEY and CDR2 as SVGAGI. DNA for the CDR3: TGTGCCACCGCCCGGGGTGCCGAAGCTTTCTTT. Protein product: CATARGAEAFF.

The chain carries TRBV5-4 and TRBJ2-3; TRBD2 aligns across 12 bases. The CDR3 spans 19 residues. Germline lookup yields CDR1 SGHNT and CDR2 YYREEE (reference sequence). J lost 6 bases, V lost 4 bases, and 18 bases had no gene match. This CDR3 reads CASSQGLSSGRALRDTQYF. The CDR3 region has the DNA TGTGCCAGCAGCCAAGGCCTCTCTAGCGGGAGGGCCCTCAGGGATACGCAGTATTTT.

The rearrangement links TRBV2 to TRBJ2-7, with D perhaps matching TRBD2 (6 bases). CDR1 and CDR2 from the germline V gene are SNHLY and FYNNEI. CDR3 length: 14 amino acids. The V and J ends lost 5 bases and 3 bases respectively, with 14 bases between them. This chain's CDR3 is CASSPQEGDYEQYF. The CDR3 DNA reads TGTGCCAGCAGTCCACAGGAGGGAGACTACGAGCAGTACTTC.

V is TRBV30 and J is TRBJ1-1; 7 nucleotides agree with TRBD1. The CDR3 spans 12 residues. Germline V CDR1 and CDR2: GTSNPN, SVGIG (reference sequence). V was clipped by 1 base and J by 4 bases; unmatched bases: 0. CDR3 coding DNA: TGTGCCTGGAGTGACAGGGGCACTGAAGCTTTCTTT. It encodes CAWSDRGTEAFF.

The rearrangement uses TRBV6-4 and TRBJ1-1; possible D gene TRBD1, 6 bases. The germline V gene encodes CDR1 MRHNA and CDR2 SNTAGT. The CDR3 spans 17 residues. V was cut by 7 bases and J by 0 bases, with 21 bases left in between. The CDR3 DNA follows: TGTGCCAGCAAGAGACTATCTGGGGGGGCACTGAACACTGAAGCTTTCTTT. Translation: CASKRLSGGALNTEAFF.

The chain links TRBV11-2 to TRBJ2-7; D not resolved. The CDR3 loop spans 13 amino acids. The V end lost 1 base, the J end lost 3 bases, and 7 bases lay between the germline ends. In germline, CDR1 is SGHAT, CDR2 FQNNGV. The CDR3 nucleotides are TGTGCCAGCAGCTTAGTTGCCAGCTACGAGCAGTACTTC. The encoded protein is CASSLVASYEQYF.

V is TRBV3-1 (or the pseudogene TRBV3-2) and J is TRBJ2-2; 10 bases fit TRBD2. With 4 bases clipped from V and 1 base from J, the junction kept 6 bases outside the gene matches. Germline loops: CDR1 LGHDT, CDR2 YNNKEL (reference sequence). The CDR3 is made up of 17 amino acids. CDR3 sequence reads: CASSLIRTSGNTGELFF. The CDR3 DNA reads TGTGCCAGCAGCCTGATACGGACTAGCGGGAACACCGGGGAGCTGTTTTTT.

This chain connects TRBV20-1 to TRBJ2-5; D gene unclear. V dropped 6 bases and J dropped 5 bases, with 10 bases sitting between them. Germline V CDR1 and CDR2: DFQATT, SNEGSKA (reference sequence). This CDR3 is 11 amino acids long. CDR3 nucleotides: TGCAGTGCCGGTCCAGCGGAGACCCAGTACTTC. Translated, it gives CSAGPAETQYF.

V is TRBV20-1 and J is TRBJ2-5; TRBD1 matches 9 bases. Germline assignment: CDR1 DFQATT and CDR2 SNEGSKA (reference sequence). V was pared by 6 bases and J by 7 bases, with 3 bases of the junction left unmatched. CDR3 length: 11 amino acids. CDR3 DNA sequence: TGCAGTGCGACGGACAGGGGGACCCAGTACTTC. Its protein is CSATDRGTQYF.